Presented here are 23 T cell receptor beta chains from one specimen sequenced in a study of CD8 T cells in ankylosing spondylitis. Study-wide points: Among TCR beta sequences, a motif of several highly homologous variants appeared characteristic of ankylosing spondylitis blood.

Their cognate antigens are unknown. A single record per CDR3 protein comes from TCRdb applying MiXCR to the 5' RACE reads. The sample records fewer than 500,000 distinct CDR3 sequences, about 24% being singletons. Sample: blood, either unsorted or a sorted T cell fraction (not recorded which). The receptors were sampled from a male donor with ankylosing spondylitis.

This rearrangement joins TRBV28 to TRBJ1-2; D not certain. Germline V CDR1 and CDR2: MDHEN, SYDVKM. This CDR3 has 13 residues. V was shortened by 4 bases and J by 2 bases, with 8 bases between the two germline ends. CDR3 amino acids: CASSSTRNYGYTF. The CDR3 bases are TGTGCCAGCAGTTCGACAAGGAACTATGGCTACACCTTC.

J is TRBJ2-7 and V is TRBV27; D call uncertain. The germline V gene encodes CDR1 MNHEY and CDR2 SMNVEV (reference sequence). Trimming removed 6 bases at V and 5 bases at J, with 20 bases between. The CDR3 has 15 residues. The CDR3 here is CASRLGRTLPHEQYF. The DNA of the CDR3 is TGTGCCAGCAGACTGGGTCGTACTCTCCCCCACGAGCAGTACTTC.

This rearrangement joins TRBV3-1 to TRBJ1-1, with D tentatively TRBD1 (6 bases). The V end was cut by 4 bases, the J end by 4 bases, with 13 bases between. CDR3 length: 14 residues. Per germline, CDR1 LGHDT and CDR2 YNNKEL (reference sequence). CDR3 protein: CASSLQSGATEAFF. As DNA, the CDR3 is TGTGCCAGCAGCCTTCAATCAGGGGCCACTGAAGCTTTCTTT.

The V and J genes are TRBV29-1 and TRBJ1-1; 7 nucleotides match TRBD1. V was pared by 5 bases and J by 2 bases, with 8 bases of the junction left unmatched. The CDR3 consists of 14 residues. Per the germline V gene, CDR1 is SQVTM and CDR2 is ANQGSEA. The CDR3 DNA reads as TGCAGCGTTAACGGACAGGCCCAAAACACTGAAGCTTTCTTT. It yields the protein CSVNGQAQNTEAFF.

This clonotype turned up a few times. J is TRBJ2-1 and V is TRBV7-9, with a possible D match to TRBD2 (6 bases). The V gene's germline CDR1 is SEHNR and CDR2 FQNEAQ (reference sequence). V was trimmed by 5 bases and J by 0 bases, leaving 14 bases between them. This CDR3 is built from 16 residues. DNA for the CDR3: TGTGCCAGCAGCCCCGGGACTTGGAGCTCCTACAATGAGCAGTTCTTC. Translated, it gives CASSPGTWSSYNEQFF. The whole variable domain, filled in from reference TRBV7-9 and TRBJ2-1, reads DTGVSQNPRHKITKRGQNVTFRCDPISEHNRLYWYRQTLGQGPEFLTYFQNEAQLEKSRLLSDRFSAERPKGSFSTLEIQRTEQGDSAMYLCASSPGTWSSYNEQFFGPGTRLTVL.

The sample holds one count of this clonotype. The gene calls are TRBV5-1 and TRBJ2-3; D not resolved. The CDR3 loop spans 12 amino acids. The V gene's germline CDR1 is SGHRS and CDR2 YFSETQ. Trimming cost V 4 bases and J 6 bases, with 9 bases left between them. The CDR3: CASSVRWDTQYF. CDR3 nucleotide sequence: TGCGCCAGCAGCGTCCGATGGGATACGCAGTATTTT.

This clonotype was counted between two and nine times. V usage is TRBV7-2 and J usage is TRBJ2-2, with no clear D. The CDR3 spans 15 residues. Trimming stripped 4 bases from V and 0 bases from J, with 9 bases between. Per germline, CDR1 SGHTA and CDR2 FQGNSA. The CDR3: CASSSGPANTGELFF. The CDR3 DNA sequence: TGTGCCAGCAGCTCGGGTCCTGCGAACACCGGGGAGCTGTTTTTT.

The chain combines TRBV27 with TRBJ2-1, with D perhaps given as TRBD1 or TRBD2 (6 bases each). V lost 5 bases and J lost 8, with 22 bases in between. The CDR3 has 16 amino acids. The germline V gene encodes CDR1 MNHEY and CDR2 SMNVEV (reference sequence). CDR3 residues: CASSLYRGLGGDEQFF. CDR3 DNA sequence: TGTGCCAGCAGTCTTTATAGGGGCCTCGGGGGCGATGAGCAGTTCTTC.

The chain carries TRBV5-1 and TRBJ2-7; 12 bases fit TRBD1. J gave up 1 base and V 0 bases, and 5 bases lay outside the gene matches. From germline, CDR1 is SGHRS and CDR2 YFSETQ. This CDR3 is 17 amino acids long. The CDR3 here is CASSLGGQGAQSYEQYF. CDR3 coding DNA: TGCGCCAGCAGCTTGGGGGGACAGGGGGCACAGTCCTACGAGCAGTACTTC. The full variable domain, completed using reference TRBV5-1 and TRBJ2-7, is KAGVTQTPRYLIKTRGQQVTLSCSPISGHRSVSWYQQTPGQGLQFLFEYFSETQRNKGNFPGRFSGRQFSNSRSEMNVSTLELGDSALYLCASSLGGQGAQSYEQYFGPGTRLTVT.

V is TRBV15 and J is TRBJ2-1, with TRBD1 as a possible D gene (6 bases). Trimming left V 0 bases short and J 5 bases short, with 11 bases between. Germline CDR1 and CDR2: LNHNV and YYDKDF (reference sequence). This CDR3 spans 15 amino acids. As DNA, the CDR3 is TGTGCCACCAGCAGAGACTCCTGGGGGCACAATGAGCAGTTCTTC. Residues: CATSRDSWGHNEQFF.

The chain uses TRBV20-1 and TRBJ2-1; TRBD1 agrees at 7 bases. The germline gives CDR1 DFQATT, CDR2 SNEGSKA (reference sequence). With V trimmed by 5 bases and J by 8 bases, 3 bases remained unmatched. CDR3 length: 11 residues. The DNA for the CDR3 is TGCAGTGCTCGACAGGGATATGAGCAGTTCTTC. Translated, it gives CSARQGYEQFF.

This clonotype was seen more than once but under ten times. V is TRBV12-3 or TRBV12-4 and J is TRBJ1-2; 11 bases map to TRBD1. The length of the CDR3 is 16 residues. V was clipped by 3 bases and J by 6 bases; unmatched bases: 9. The chain's CDR3 is CASSLGQGGSYHGYTF. The DNA of the CDR3 is TGTGCCAGCAGTTTGGGACAGGGGGGTTCGTATCATGGCTACACCTTC.

This chain joins TRBV11-2 and TRBJ2-7; no clear D. Germline assignment: CDR1 SGHAT and CDR2 FQNNGV. V was pared by 1 base and J by 11 bases, with 12 bases between. This CDR3 is built from 12 residues. This CDR3 is CASSLVSPTEYF. In nucleotides, the CDR3 is TGTGCCAGCAGCTTAGTGTCGCCTACGGAGTACTTC.

This clonotype was seen only a few times. This chain links TRBV12-3 or TRBV12-4 with TRBJ2-2; weak D call: TRBD1 (5 bases). The ends were cut back, 3 bases at V and 5 bases at J, with 10 bases in the middle. This CDR3 comprises 14 residues. CDR3 coding DNA: TGTGCCAGCAGTTTTGGGGCAGGTACCGGGGAGCTGTTTTTT. This translates into CASSFGAGTGELFF.

The rearrangement uses TRBV3-1 and TRBJ2-3; 7 bases are shared with TRBD2. The germline V gene has CDR1 LGHDT and CDR2 YNNKEL (reference sequence). This CDR3 is 16 amino acids long. Trimming cost V 4 bases and J 3 bases; bases outside gene matches: 10. CDR3 coding DNA: TGTGCCAGCAGCCCTTGGGAGGGTACTGGTACAGATACGCAGTATTTT. Translation gives CASSPWEGTGTDTQYF.

This chain connects TRBV14 to TRBJ2-6; D is undetermined. V was shortened by 3 bases and J by 2 bases, with 5 bases between the two germline ends. The germline V gene has CDR1 SGHDN and CDR2 FVKESK. CDR3 length equals 14 residues. Written as DNA, the CDR3 is TGTGCCAGCAGCCATTCGGCTGGGGCCAACGTCCTGACTTTC. This sequence encodes CASSHSAGANVLTF.

This clonotype was counted at least ten times. V gene TRBV5-1 combines with J gene TRBJ1-1; TRBD1 is a possible D gene (5 bases). Germline V gives CDR1 SGHRS, CDR2 YFSETQ. The CDR3 sequence is 15 residues long. V was pared by 5 bases and J by 1 base, with 15 bases between. Here the CDR3 DNA reads TGCGCCAGCAGGTCTGAACCAGGGAGGAACACTGAAGCTTTCTTT. Translated, it gives CASRSEPGRNTEAFF.

In this sample, this clonotype turned up many times. The J gene is TRBJ2-5, the V gene TRBV20-1; 9 nucleotides line up with TRBD2. The CDR3 consists of 13 residues. V was clipped by 3 bases and J by 6 bases; unmatched bases: 5. Germline V gene lookup returns CDR1 DFQATT and CDR2 SNEGSKA (reference sequence). CDR3 protein: CSASAGGPKTQYF. The CDR3 nucleotides read TGCAGTGCTAGCGCGGGAGGGCCAAAGACCCAGTACTTC.

This clonotype occurred a few times. The gene calls are TRBV20-1 and TRBJ2-3; D could derive from TRBD1 or TRBD2 (5 bases each). The CDR3 covers 14 residues. Germline V lookup: CDR1 DFQATT, CDR2 SNEGSKA (reference sequence). Trimming left V 5 bases short and J 2 bases short, with 14 bases between. CDR3: CSAGGPNPTDTQYF. CDR3 coding DNA: TGCAGTGCTGGGGGACCTAACCCCACAGATACGCAGTATTTT.

This clonotype has ten or more counts. This chain uses TRBV20-1 with TRBJ1-2; TRBD1 is a possible D gene (5 bases). V was trimmed by 3 bases and J by 8 bases, leaving 16 bases between them. The CDR3 spans 13 residues. Per the germline V gene, CDR1 is DFQATT and CDR2 is SNEGSKA (reference sequence). The CDR3 nucleotides read TGCAGTGCTAGGCATCGGGACTCGCGGGGCTACACCTTC. It encodes CSARHRDSRGYTF.

This clonotype was counted between two and nine times. V usage is TRBV10-3 and J usage is TRBJ1-2; weak D call: TRBD1 (5 bases). From germline, CDR1 is ENHRY and CDR2 SYGVKD. CDR3 length: 13 amino acids. The ends were cut back, 11 bases at V and 8 bases at J, with 21 bases in the middle. For the CDR3, the DNA is TGTGCCTGCGGCTGGGGGGAAGGGGAAGGCTACACCTTC. Translated, it gives CACGWGEGEGYTF.

This rearrangement joins TRBV20-1 to TRBJ1-2; 9 bases line up with TRBD1. Germline lookup yields CDR1 DFQATT and CDR2 SNEGSKA (reference sequence). The V gene end was trimmed by 5 bases and the J gene end by 8 bases; junction bases not matched to a gene: 6. This CDR3 contains 12 residues. This CDR3 is CSARQGVEGYTF. The CDR3 DNA reads TGCAGTGCTCGACAGGGGGTGGAAGGCTACACCTTC.

This clonotype was detected only a few times. V is TRBV7-8 and J is TRBJ2-1; 7 nucleotides line up with TRBD1. The CDR3 spans 16 residues. J lost 0 bases, V lost 2 bases, and 4 bases had no gene match. Germline CDR1 and CDR2: SGHVS and FQNEAQ. The CDR3 sequence: CASSLRRDSSYNEQFF. For the CDR3, the DNA is TGTGCCAGCAGCTTACGTCGGGACAGCTCCTACAATGAGCAGTTCTTC.